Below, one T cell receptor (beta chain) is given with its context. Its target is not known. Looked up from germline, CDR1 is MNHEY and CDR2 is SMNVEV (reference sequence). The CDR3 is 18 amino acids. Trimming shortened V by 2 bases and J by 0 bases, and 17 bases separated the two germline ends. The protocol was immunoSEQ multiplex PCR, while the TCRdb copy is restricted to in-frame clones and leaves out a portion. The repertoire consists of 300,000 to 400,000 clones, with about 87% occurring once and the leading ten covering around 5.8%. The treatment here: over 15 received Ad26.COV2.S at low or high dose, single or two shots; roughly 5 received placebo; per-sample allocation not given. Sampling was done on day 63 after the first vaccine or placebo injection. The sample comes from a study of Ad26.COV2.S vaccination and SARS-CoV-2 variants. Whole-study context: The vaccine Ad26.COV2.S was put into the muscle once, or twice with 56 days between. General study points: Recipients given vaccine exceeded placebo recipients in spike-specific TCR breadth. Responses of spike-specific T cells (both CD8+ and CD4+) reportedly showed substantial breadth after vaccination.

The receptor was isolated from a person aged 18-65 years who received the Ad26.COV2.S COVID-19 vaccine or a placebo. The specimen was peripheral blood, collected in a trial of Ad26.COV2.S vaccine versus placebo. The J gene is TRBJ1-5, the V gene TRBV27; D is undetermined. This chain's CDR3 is CASSLPFYPGRSNQPQHF. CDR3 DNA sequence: TGTGCCAGCAGTTTACCCTTCTACCCAGGACGTAGCAATCAGCCCCAGCATTTT.